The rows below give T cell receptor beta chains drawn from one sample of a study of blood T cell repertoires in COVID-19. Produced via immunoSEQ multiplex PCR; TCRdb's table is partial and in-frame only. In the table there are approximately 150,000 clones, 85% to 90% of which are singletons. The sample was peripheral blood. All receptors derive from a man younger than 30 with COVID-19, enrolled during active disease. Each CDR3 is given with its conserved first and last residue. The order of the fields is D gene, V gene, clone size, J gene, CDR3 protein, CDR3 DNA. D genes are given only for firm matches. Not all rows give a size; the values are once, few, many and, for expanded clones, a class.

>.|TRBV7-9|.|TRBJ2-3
CASTQGDTQYF
TGTGCCAGCACTCAGGGAGATACGCAGTATTTT
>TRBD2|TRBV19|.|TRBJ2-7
CASSISAGGSYEQYF
TGTGCCAGTAGTATTTCAGCGGGAGGGTCCTACGAGCAGTACTTC
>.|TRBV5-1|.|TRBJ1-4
CASSLEPGLNEKLFF
TGCGCCAGCAGCTTGGAGCCGGGACTTAATGAAAAACTGTTTTTT
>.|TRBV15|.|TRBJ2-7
CATSRGRGGSYEQYF
TGTGCCACCAGCAGAGGGCGGGGAGGTTCCTACGAGCAGTACTTC
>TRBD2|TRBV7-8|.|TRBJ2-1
CASSLGLAVSSYNEQFF
TGTGCCAGCAGCCTGGGGCTAGCGGTAAGCTCCTACAATGAGCAGTTCTTC
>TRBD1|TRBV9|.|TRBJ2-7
CASSPPGTGGKDEQYF
TGTGCCAGCAGCCCTCCCGGGACAGGGGGCAAGGACGAGCAGTACTTC
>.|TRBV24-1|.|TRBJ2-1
CATSGGADEQFF
TGTGCCACCAGTGGAGGAGCGGATGAGCAGTTCTTC
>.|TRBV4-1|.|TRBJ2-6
CASRASGANVLTF
TGCGCCAGCAGGGCCTCTGGGGCCAACGTCCTGACTTTC
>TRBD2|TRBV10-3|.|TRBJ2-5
CAISLAGGLPETQYF
TGTGCCATCTCCTTAGCGGGAGGGCTCCCAGAGACCCAGTACTTC
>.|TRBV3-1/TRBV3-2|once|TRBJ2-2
CASSQGRGRTGELFF
TGTGCCAGCAGCCAAGGGAGGGGACGCACCGGGGAGCTGTTTTTT
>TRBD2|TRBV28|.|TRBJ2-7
CASTGPPAGGVEQYF
TGTGCCAGCACCGGGCCCCCAGCGGGAGGTGTCGAGCAGTACTTC
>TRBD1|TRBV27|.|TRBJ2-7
CASSLSGDRPLRYF
TGTGCCAGCAGTTTATCGGGGGACAGGCCCCTAAGGTACTTC
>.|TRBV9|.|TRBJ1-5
CASSARENQPQHF
TGTGCCAGCAGCGCCCGGGAAAATCAGCCCCAGCATTTT
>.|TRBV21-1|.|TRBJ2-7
CAHRDRLYEQYF
TGTGCCCACCGGGACAGACTCTACGAGCAGTACTTC
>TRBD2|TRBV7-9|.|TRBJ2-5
CASTPYPTSGSTGEETQYF
TGTGCCAGCACCCCCTACCCAACTAGCGGGAGTACGGGCGAAGAGACCCAGTACTTC
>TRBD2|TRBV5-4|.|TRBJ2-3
CASSPGLAGVTDTQYF
TGTGCCAGCAGCCCGGGACTAGCGGGAGTAACAGATACGCAGTATTTT
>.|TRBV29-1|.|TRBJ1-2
CSVRLPYRAEDGYTF
TGCAGCGTTCGTTTACCGTACAGGGCTGAGGATGGCTACACCTTC
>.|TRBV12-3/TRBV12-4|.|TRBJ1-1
CASSPGGPRGAFF
TGTGCCAGCAGCCCCGGGGGGCCCCGAGGGGCTTTCTTT
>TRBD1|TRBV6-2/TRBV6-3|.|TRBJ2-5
CASSQRRDSQETQYF
TGTGCCAGCAGCCAGCGAAGGGACAGCCAAGAGACCCAGTACTTC
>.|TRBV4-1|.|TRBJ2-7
CASSQIQSSYEQYF
TGCGCCAGCAGCCAGATACAGAGCTCCTACGAGCAGTACTTC
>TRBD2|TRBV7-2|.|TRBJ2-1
CASSVRLAVVDSYNEQFF
TGTGCCAGCAGCGTACGACTAGCGGTCGTAGACTCCTACAATGAGCAGTTCTTC
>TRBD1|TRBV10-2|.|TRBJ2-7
CASSESGTDYEQYF
TGCGCCAGCAGTGAGTCCGGGACAGACTACGAGCAGTACTTC
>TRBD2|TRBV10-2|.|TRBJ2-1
CASSEPRGVQREGLGNEQFF
TGCGCCAGCAGTGAGCCCCGCGGGGTGCAGCGGGAGGGTCTTGGCAATGAGCAGTTCTTC
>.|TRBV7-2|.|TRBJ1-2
CASSLVENYGYTF
TGTGCCAGCAGCTTAGTTGAGAACTATGGCTACACCTTC
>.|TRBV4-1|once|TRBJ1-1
CASSQVRVNTEAFF
TGCGCCAGCAGCCAAGTTCGGGTGAACACTGAAGCTTTCTTT
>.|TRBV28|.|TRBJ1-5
CASSPGYQEDQPQHF
TGTGCCAGCAGTCCCGGATACCAGGAAGATCAGCCCCAGCATTTT
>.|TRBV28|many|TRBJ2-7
CASSFQYEQYF
TGTGCCAGCAGTTTCCAGTACGAGCAGTACTTC
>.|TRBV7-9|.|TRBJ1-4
CASKAGDNEKLFF
TGTGCCAGCAAGGCCGGAGATAATGAAAAACTGTTTTTT
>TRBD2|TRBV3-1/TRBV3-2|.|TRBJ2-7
CASSPRLAGVSTYEQYF
TGTGCCAGCAGCCCTCGACTAGCGGGAGTGTCGACCTACGAGCAGTACTTC
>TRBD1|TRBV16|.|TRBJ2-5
CASSQSVDRGQETQYF
TGTGCCAGCAGCCAATCGGTGGACAGGGGGCAAGAGACCCAGTACTTC
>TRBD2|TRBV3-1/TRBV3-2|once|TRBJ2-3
CASSQGPLGSGRATDTQYF
TGTGCCAGCAGCCAAGGGCCTCTTGGTAGCGGGAGGGCGACAGATACGCAGTATTTT
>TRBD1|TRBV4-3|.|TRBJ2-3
CASSQDRGDTDTQYF
TGCGCCAGCAGCCAGGACAGGGGAGATACAGATACGCAGTATTTT
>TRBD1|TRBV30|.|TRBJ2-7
CAWNRGRYEQYF
TGTGCCTGGAACAGGGGGCGGTACGAGCAGTACTTC
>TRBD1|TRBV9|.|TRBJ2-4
CASSPSGTQGNIQYF
TGTGCCAGCAGCCCTTCCGGGACACAGGGGAACATTCAGTACTTC
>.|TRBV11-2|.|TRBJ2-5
CASSPLMGGAQETQYF
TGTGCCAGCAGCCCTTTGATGGGGGGGGCCCAAGAGACCCAGTACTTC
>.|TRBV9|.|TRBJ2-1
CASSAGLFGNEQFF
TGTGCCAGCTCGGCGGGCCTCTTCGGGAATGAGCAGTTCTTC
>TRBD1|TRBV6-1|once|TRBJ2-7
CASSEALGQGGYEQYF
TGTGCCAGCAGTGAAGCGCTGGGACAGGGGGGCTACGAGCAGTACTTC
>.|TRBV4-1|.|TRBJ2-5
CASSPSGPKRARETQYF
TGCGCCAGCAGCCCCAGCGGTCCGAAGAGGGCGAGGGAGACCCAGTACTTC
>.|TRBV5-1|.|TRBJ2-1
CASSFSGPQDAYNEQFF
TGCGCCAGCAGCTTCAGCGGGCCCCAGGACGCCTACAATGAGCAGTTCTTC
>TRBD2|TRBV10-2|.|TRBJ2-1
CASSESGRGSREQFF
TGCGCCAGCAGTGAAAGCGGGAGGGGGTCGCGGGAGCAGTTCTTC
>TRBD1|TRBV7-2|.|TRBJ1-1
CASSLRSGGNTEAFF
TGTGCCAGCAGCTTACGCTCAGGGGGAAACACTGAAGCTTTCTTT
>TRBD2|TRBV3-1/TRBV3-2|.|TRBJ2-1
CASSQDVAGVPDEQFF
TGTGCCAGCAGCCAAGATGTGGCGGGAGTACCCGATGAGCAGTTCTTC
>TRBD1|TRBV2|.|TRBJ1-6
CASRDRINSPLHF
TGTGCCAGCCGGGACAGAATTAATTCACCCCTCCACTTT
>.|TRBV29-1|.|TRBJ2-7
CSGKDSYEQYF
TGCAGCGGCAAGGACAGCTACGAGCAGTACTTC
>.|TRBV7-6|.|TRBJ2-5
CASSLMAVYQETQYF
TGTGCCAGCAGCTTAATGGCGGTGTACCAAGAGACCCAGTACTTC
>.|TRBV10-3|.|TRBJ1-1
CAISKGVNTEAFF
TGTGCCATCAGCAAAGGGGTGAACACTGAAGCTTTCTTT
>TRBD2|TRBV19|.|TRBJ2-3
CASRLAASTDTQYF
TGTGCCAGTAGACTAGCGGCTAGCACAGATACGCAGTATTTT
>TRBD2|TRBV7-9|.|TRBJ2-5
CASSSSTSGRLRETQYF
TGTGCCAGCAGCTCCTCGACTAGCGGGAGGTTGCGGGAGACCCAGTACTTC
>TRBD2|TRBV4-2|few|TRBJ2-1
CASSQDQAGAYNEQFF
TGTGCCAGCAGCCAAGATCAAGCGGGAGCGTACAATGAGCAGTTCTTC
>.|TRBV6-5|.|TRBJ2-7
CASSRDRSYEQYF
TGTGCCAGCAGTCGCGACAGATCCTACGAGCAGTACTTC
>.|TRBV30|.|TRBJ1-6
CAWSTADSYNSPLHF
TGTGCCTGGAGTACCGCGGACTCCTATAATTCACCCCTCCACTTT
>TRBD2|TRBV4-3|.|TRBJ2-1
CASSQDAGVGYNEQFF
TGCGCCAGCAGCCAAGATGCGGGAGTGGGTTACAATGAGCAGTTCTTC
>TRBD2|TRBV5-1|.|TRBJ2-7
CASSLGTSPWASGRDPYEQYF
TGCGCCAGCAGCTTGGGGACTAGCCCCTGGGCTAGCGGGAGGGACCCCTACGAGCAGTACTTC
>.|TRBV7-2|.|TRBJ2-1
CASSLGSGGPEQFF
TGTGCCAGCAGCTTAGGGTCTGGGGGCCCAGAGCAGTTCTTC
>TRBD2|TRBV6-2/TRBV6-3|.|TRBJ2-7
CASSYQLAGLYEQYF
TGTGCCAGCAGTTACCAGCTAGCGGGCCTATACGAGCAGTACTTC
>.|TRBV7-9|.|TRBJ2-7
CASSKYRVGSYEQYF
TGTGCCAGCAGCAAGTACAGGGTGGGCTCCTACGAGCAGTACTTC
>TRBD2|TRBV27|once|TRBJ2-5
CASRSGRETQYF
TGTGCCAGCAGGAGCGGGAGAGAGACCCAGTACTTC
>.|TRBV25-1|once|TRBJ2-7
CASSDFRGDYEQYF
TGTGCCAGCAGTGACTTCAGGGGGGATTACGAGCAGTACTTC